This TCR beta chain originates from a study of blood T cells in healthy people across ages. PCR was performed a second time for about 7 to 11 cycles using a sample-barcoded 5' primer and a J-beta primer mix. MiXCR, applied by TCRdb to the 5' RACE reads, yields one record per CDR3 protein. There are about 780,000 distinct CDR3 sequences in the sample; 62% occur only once, and 28% lies in the top ten. In germline, CDR1 is SGHDN, CDR2 FVKESK. Trimming pared 2 bases from V and 1 base from J, leaving 8 bases between. The CDR3 consists of 14 residues. Source material: blood. The chain joins TRBV14 to TRBJ1-1; the D is unclear. This receptor was obtained from a man between 25 and 39 years old in good health. CDR3 DNA sequence: TGTGCCAGCAGCCAAAAGTTGGGGAACACTGAAGCTTTCTTT. The encoded protein is CASSQKLGNTEAFF. Full variable domain (remainder filled in from reference TRBV14 and TRBJ1-1): EAGVTQFPSHSVIEKGQTVTLRCDPISGHDNLYWYRRVMGKEIKFLLHFVKESKQDESGMPNNRFLAERTGGTYSTLKVQPAELEDSGVYFCASSQKLGNTEAFFGQGTRLTVV.